This T cell receptor (beta chain) comes out of a study of tumor T cells in aggressive B-cell lymphoma. Here immunoSEQ multiplex PCR was the method, and the copy in TCRdb shows in-frame clones only, minus some. The sample has around 4,500 clones; over 70% are singletons. This sequence originates from an adult with diffuse large B cell lymphoma. Sequencing was carried out using tumor tissue.

The CDR3 is CASSPDREIQPQHF. CDR3 coding DNA: TGTGCCAGCAGTCCCGACAGGGAAATCCAGCCCCAGCATTTT. The V gene is TRBV27, the J gene TRBJ1-5; 7 bases are shared with TRBD1. Germline V gene lookup returns CDR1 MNHEY and CDR2 SMNVEV (reference sequence). The CDR3 sequence is 14 residues long. V was clipped by 5 bases and J by 7 bases; unmatched bases: 8.